The T cell receptor beta chain described here comes from a study of OX40 agonist ivuxolimab in advanced cancers. About the full investigation: Ivuxolimab was a fully human IgG2 agonistic monoclonal antibody targeting the costimulatory receptor OX40 (CD134). In the dose-escalation cohort, 70% to 90% of patients were male, and the mean age was roughly 56 years with a range of roughly 23 to 79. Peripheral TCRbeta sequencing was intended to test whether TCR sequence diversity was altered and clonal T-cell expansion was caused by ivuxolimab. The paper reports the monotherapy dose-escalation portion (N of about 54 patients) of the phase I ivuxolimab trial. Patients were allowed to have had prior anti-PD-1, anti-PD-L1 or anti-CTLA-4 therapy, and around two fifths of the dose-escalation patients had been treated with checkpoint inhibitors. Among the approximately 54 dose-escalation patients, 19 had hepatocellular carcinoma, approximately 15 melanoma, 9 renal cell carcinoma and 9 head and neck cancer. Partial responses occurred in three dose-escalation patients, of whom one had hepatocellular carcinoma and two had cutaneous melanoma. Intravenous ivuxolimab was administered to patients every 2 weeks at six dose levels: 0.01, 0.1, 0.3, 1.5, 3 and 10 mg/kg.

Here is what the overall study found, with its caveats: The antigen specificity of the clonally expanded peripheral T cells was not determined. In the 0.1-3.0 mg/kg groups, partial responders were among the patients with the lowest normalized peripheral clonal expansion, particularly in CD8+ T cells. Low levels of normalized T-cell clonal expansion were also shown by some nonresponding patients. On average, CD8+ T cells showed more expanded clones than CD4+ T cells after ivuxolimab. At doses of 0.1 to 3.0 mg/kg, clonal expansion of both CD4+ and CD8+ blood T cells was observed from baseline to week 6.

Genomic DNA was extracted from sorted cells for sequencing of the TCRbeta CDR3 region. The immunoSEQ Assay was used to sequence the TCRbeta CDR3 regions. TCRdb retrieved this table from immuneACCESS and kept in-frame rearrangements only. Not all clones are present; in checked studies, unresolved V genes account for under half, and no reason is known for the remainder. The sample table lists roughly 67,000 clones, 88% of them with a count of one. Approximately 0.3% of the sample is held by the ten biggest clonotypes. V ends up 8 bases short and J 7 bases short, with an unmatched junction base count of 3. Its CDR3 holds 13 amino acids, cysteine through phenylalanine. Only the CDR3 portion is preserved as DNA: 39 bases, with reading frame beginning at the first base. CDR1 and CDR2 (KGHSH, LQKENI) derive from the germline V gene. A word on this clone: Its cognate antigen has yet to be identified. No base quality values were provided; no much bigger clone lies one nucleotide off.

The trial excluded patients who had a history of autoimmune disease or who were on systemic immunosuppression. Peripheral blood for TCR sequencing was collected from all dose cohorts at baseline, on cycle 4 day 1, and on cycle 7 day 1. Samples came from an open-label, multicenter, first-in-human phase I dose-escalation trial of ivuxolimab. Adults with locally advanced or metastatic melanoma, renal cell, hepatocellular, or head and neck squamous cell carcinoma were enrolled in the trial. CD4+ and CD8+ T cells were sorted separately from peripheral blood before TCR sequencing. Source: CD4+ or CD8+ T cells sorted from blood, taken in a trial of the OX40 agonist ivuxolimab. The receptor chain draws on TRBV18 and TRBJ2-7; the central 15 bases match TRBD2. The sequence was collected from an adult with an advanced solid tumor such as melanoma, head and neck, liver or kidney cancer. Read as DNA, the sequence is TGTGCCAGCACCGGGACTAGCGGGAGGGAGCAGTACTTC. It translates as CASTGTSGREQYF. Extended through the reference TRBV18 and TRBJ2-7 proteins, this CDR3 yields the full variable domain: NAGVMQNPRHLVRRRGQEARLRCSPMKGHSHVYWYRQLPEEGLKFMVYLQKENIIDESGMPKERFSAEFPKEGPSILRIQQVVRGDSAAYFCASTGTSGREQYFGPGTRLTVT.